Below are 7 T cell receptor beta chains sequenced from a single sample in a study of blood T cell repertoires in COVID-19. Sequenced by immunoSEQ multiplex PCR; TCRdb stores in-frame clones only, minus some. This table has 75,000 or so clones, less than 85% appearing once. The sequenced sample consisted of peripheral blood. These receptors were taken from a woman aged 80 or over with acute or convalescent COVID-19.

The CDR3 reads CASSRGSFEAFF. CDR3 nucleotides: TGTGCCAGCAGCCGGGGATCATTTGAAGCTTTCTTT. The chain recombines TRBV11-1 with TRBJ1-1; no firm D call. The ends were cut back, 5 bases at V and 7 bases at J, with 11 bases in the middle. CDR3 length: 12 residues. CDR1 is SGHAT, CDR2 FQDESV, per germline (reference sequence). Supplemented by reference TRBV11-1 and TRBJ1-1, the full variable domain reads EAEVAQSPRYKITEKSQAVAFWCDPISGHATLYWYRQILGQGPELLVQFQDESVVDDSQLPKDRFSAERLKGVDSTLKIQPAELGDSAMYLCASSRGSFEAFFGQGTRLTVV.

The CDR3 reads CASSSMGTGTSEQYF. CDR3 bases: TGTGCCAGCAGCTCTATGGGGACAGGGACAAGCGAGCAGTACTTC. This chain links TRBV11-2 with TRBJ2-7; 9 bases fit TRBD1. The CDR3 contains 15 residues. J was trimmed by 6 bases and V by 4 bases; bases with no gene match: 10. The germline gives CDR1 SGHAT, CDR2 FQNNGV.

The rearrangement joins TRBV6-5 to TRBJ1-5; 11 bases are a match to TRBD1. Germline assignment: CDR1 MNHEY and CDR2 SVGAGI. The CDR3 extends over 16 amino acids. Trimming took 0 bases from V and 6 from J; bases not matched to a gene: 4. The CDR3 protein is CASSYSTDRGRQPQHF. Written as DNA, the CDR3 is TGTGCCAGCAGTTACTCGACGGACAGGGGGCGTCAGCCCCAGCATTTT.

In this sample, this clone turned up a few times. The genes are TRBV19 and TRBJ1-2, with D perhaps matching TRBD1 (6 bases). This CDR3 spans 14 amino acids. The germline CDR1 and CDR2 sequences are LNHDA and SQIVND (reference sequence). With 6 bases removed from V and 7 bases from J, the gap between germline ends came to 18 bases. The CDR3 protein is CASRLGTNSGGYTF. CDR3 nucleotides: TGTGCCAGTAGGCTCGGGACAAACTCTGGTGGCTACACCTTC.

The chain couples TRBV3-1 (or the pseudogene TRBV3-2) to TRBJ1-1; D gene uncertain. CDR1 and CDR2 from the germline V gene are LGHDT and YNNKEL (reference sequence). The CDR3 is 13 residues long. Trimming removed 4 bases from V and 1 base from J, with 7 bases in between. The DNA for the CDR3 is TGTGCCAGCAGCCGAGTCGGGAACACTGAAGCTTTCTTT. Residues: CASSRVGNTEAFF.

V and J are TRBV5-4 and TRBJ1-1; possibly TRBD1 for D (5 bases). V shed 5 bases and J shed 6 bases, with 14 bases lying between them. The germline V gene encodes CDR1 SGHNT and CDR2 YYREEE (reference sequence). This CDR3 spans 13 amino acids. The CDR3 protein is CASSSHGGAEAFF. The CDR3, as DNA: TGTGCCAGCAGTTCCCACGGGGGAGCTGAAGCTTTCTTT.

The chain joins TRBV11-2 to TRBJ2-1; D is possibly TRBD1 (6 bases). Germline V lookup: CDR1 SGHAT, CDR2 FQNNGV. The CDR3 spans 15 residues. V dropped 5 bases and J dropped 6 bases, with 17 bases sitting between them. The CDR3: CASSPPRQGSNEQFF. The CDR3 nucleotides are TGTGCCAGCAGCCCCCCCCGGCAGGGGAGCAATGAGCAGTTCTTC.